Each of the 14 T cell receptor beta chains below was sequenced from the same sample in a study of blood T cell repertoires in COVID-19. Assay: immunoSEQ multiplex PCR; the TCRdb copy retains only in-frame clones and omits some. The sample contains 95,000 to 150,000 clones, 86% of which appear only once. Sample: peripheral blood. The receptors derive from a middle-aged man with acute or convalescent COVID-19.

This clone was seen a single time. The chain combines TRBV10-3 with TRBJ1-3; D unclear. Trimming removed 3 bases at V and 6 bases at J, with 9 bases between. Germline values: CDR1 ENHRY, CDR2 SYGVKD. The CDR3 runs to 13 residues. The CDR3, as DNA: TGTGCCATCAGTGAATCCCAGTCAAACACCATATATTTT. This codes for CAISESQSNTIYF.

V gene TRBV30 combines with J gene TRBJ1-3, with 8 nucleotides matching TRBD1. The trim removed 6 bases at V and 1 base at J, leaving 8 bases unmatched. CDR3 size: 15 residues. CDR1 and CDR2 (germline): GTSNPN, SVGIG (reference sequence). The CDR3 loop reads CACKDRVLSGNTIYF. CDR3 DNA: TGTGCCTGCAAGGACAGGGTTTTATCTGGAAACACCATATATTTT.

The table lists this clone with a few counts. V gene TRBV5-1 combines with J gene TRBJ1-2; D is undetermined. V was trimmed by 0 bases and J by 8 bases, leaving 14 bases between them. There are 14 residues in the CDR3. Germline values: CDR1 SGHRS, CDR2 YFSETQ. CDR3 protein: CASSLEGATGGYTF. The DNA of the CDR3 is TGCGCCAGCAGCTTGGAGGGAGCCACCGGCGGCTACACCTTC.

The rearrangement joins TRBV11-1 to TRBJ2-7; possibly TRBD1 for D (5 bases). The germline V gene has CDR1 SGHAT and CDR2 FQDESV (reference sequence). CDR3 length: 15 amino acids. V shed 0 bases and J shed 0 bases, with 9 bases lying between them. CDR3 amino acids: CASSLAGQSSYEQYF. Here the CDR3 DNA reads TGTGCCAGCAGCTTAGCGGGGCAGAGCTCCTACGAGCAGTACTTC.

V gene TRBV6-1 combines with J gene TRBJ2-7; a weak D match, TRBD2 (5 bases). The CDR3 has 14 amino acids. The germline CDR1 and CDR2 sequences are MNHNS and SASEGT. Trimming pared 2 bases from V and 3 bases from J, leaving 11 bases between. Here the CDR3 reads CASSESGMLYEQYF. CDR3 in DNA: TGTGCCAGCAGTGAAAGCGGTATGCTCTACGAGCAGTACTTC.

The chain combines TRBV6-5 with TRBJ2-2; D unresolved. Per germline, CDR1 MNHEY and CDR2 SVGAGI. Trimming took off 2 bases at V and 3 bases at J, with 10 bases between the two ends. This CDR3 region has 15 residues. The DNA of the CDR3 is TGTGCCAGCAGTTACGACCCCGGGTACACCGGGGAGCTGTTTTTT. Residues: CASSYDPGYTGELFF.

CDR3 sequence: CASSGGQGSAGYTF. The CDR3 coding sequence is TGTGCCAGCAGCGGGGGACAGGGGAGTGCTGGCTACACCTTC. The chain is built from TRBV5-5 and TRBJ1-2, with 10 bases fitting TRBD1. J gave up 7 bases and V 4 bases, and 7 bases lay outside the gene matches. The CDR3 extends over 14 amino acids. Per the germline V gene, CDR1 is SGHKS and CDR2 is YYEKEE (reference sequence). The full variable domain, in which reference TRBV5-5 and TRBJ1-2 provide the parts outside the CDR3, is DAGVTQSPTHLIKTRGQQVTLRCSPISGHKSVSWYQQVLGQGPQFIFQYYEKEERGRGNFPDRFSARQFPNYSSELNVNALLLGDSALYLCASSGGQGSAGYTFGSGTRLTVV.

The chain has TRBV11-2 and TRBJ1-1; D unclear. V lost 0 bases and J lost 0, with 8 bases in between. CDR1 and CDR2 (germline): SGHAT, FQNNGV. This CDR3 has 15 residues. CDR3: CASSLEAGLNTEAFF. Written as DNA, the CDR3 is TGTGCCAGCAGCTTAGAGGCGGGCTTGAACACTGAAGCTTTCTTT. Complete variable domain (other parts from reference TRBV11-2 and TRBJ1-1): EAGVAQSPRYKIIEKRQSVAFWCNPISGHATLYWYQQILGQGPKLLIQFQNNGVVDDSQLPKDRFSAERLKGVDSTLKIQPAKLEDSAVYLCASSLEAGLNTEAFFGQGTRLTVV.

The chain joins TRBV27 to TRBJ1-2, with TRBD1 matching over 8 bases. Germline-derived CDR1 and CDR2 are MNHEY and SMNVEV (reference sequence). J was trimmed by 4 bases and V by 0 bases; bases with no gene match: 7. There are 16 residues in the CDR3. The CDR3 sequence is CASSLSSDRELYGYTF. The CDR3, as DNA: TGTGCCAGCAGTTTATCCTCGGACAGGGAGCTCTATGGCTACACCTTC.

The gene calls are TRBV4-2 and TRBJ1-5, with a weak D call TRBD1 (5 bases). The CDR3 length is 20 residues. Germline V CDR1 and CDR2: LGHNA, YNFKEQ. Trimming pared 1 base from V and 0 bases from J, leaving 22 bases between. The CDR3 DNA sequence: TGTGCCAGCAGCCAAGTTGGTGGGGCGACCACACAAGATAGCAATCAGCCCCAGCATTTT. It yields the protein CASSQVGGATTQDSNQPQHF.

The gene calls are TRBV2 and TRBJ1-1; no reliable D call. The germline V gene has CDR1 SNHLY and CDR2 FYNNEI. The CDR3 sequence is 12 residues long. V lost 5 bases to trimming and J lost 6 bases, with 10 bases between them. CDR3 nucleotides: TGTGCCAGCAGTTGGCGGGGATCTGAAGCTTTCTTT. This codes for CASSWRGSEAFF.

This rearrangement joins TRBV19 to TRBJ2-1; 7 nucleotides align to TRBD2. With 5 bases clipped from V and 0 bases from J, the junction kept 7 bases outside the gene matches. The V gene's germline CDR1 is LNHDA and CDR2 SQIVND (reference sequence). The CDR3 has 16 amino acids. CDR3 sequence: CASSPQTSPSYNEQFF. The CDR3 DNA is TGTGCCAGTAGTCCGCAGACTAGCCCCTCCTACAATGAGCAGTTCTTC. Full variable domain (outside the CDR3, taken from reference TRBV19 and TRBJ2-1): DGGITQSPKYLFRKEGQNVTLSCEQNLNHDAMYWYRQDPGQGLRLIYYSQIVNDFQKGDIAEGYSVSREKKESFPLTVTSAQKNPTAFYLCASSPQTSPSYNEQFFGPGTRLTVL.

This clone showed up just once. V usage is TRBV14 and J usage is TRBJ2-5, with 7 bases identical to TRBD1. There are 15 residues in the CDR3. Trimming cost V 1 base and J 5 bases; bases outside gene matches: 7. Germline assignment: CDR1 SGHDN and CDR2 FVKESK. CDR3 coding DNA: TGTGCCAGCAGCCAAGGAGACAGGGTAGTTGAGACCCAGTACTTC. The encoded protein is CASSQGDRVVETQYF.

This clone was observed a few times. V is TRBV29-1 and J is TRBJ2-1; 8 bases agree with TRBD1. V dropped 4 bases and J dropped 7; count of bases not matched to a gene: 9. Germline V gives CDR1 SQVTM, CDR2 ANQGSEA. This CDR3 spans 14 amino acids. The CDR3 nucleotides read TGCAGCGTTGCAACAGGGGGGCGGATAAATGAGCAGTTCTTC. Encoded protein: CSVATGGRINEQFF.